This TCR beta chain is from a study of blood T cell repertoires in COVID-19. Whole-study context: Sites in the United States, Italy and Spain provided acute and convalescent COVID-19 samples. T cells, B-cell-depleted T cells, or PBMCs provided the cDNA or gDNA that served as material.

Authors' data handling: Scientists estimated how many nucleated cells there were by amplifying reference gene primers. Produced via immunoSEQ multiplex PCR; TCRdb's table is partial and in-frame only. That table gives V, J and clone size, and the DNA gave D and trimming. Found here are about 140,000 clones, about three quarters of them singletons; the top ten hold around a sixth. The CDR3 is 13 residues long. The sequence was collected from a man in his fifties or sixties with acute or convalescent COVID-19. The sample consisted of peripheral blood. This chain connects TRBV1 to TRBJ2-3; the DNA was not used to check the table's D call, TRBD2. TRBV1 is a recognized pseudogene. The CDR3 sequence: CTSSGLATDTQYF. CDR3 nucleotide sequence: TGCACCAGCAGCGGACTAGCAACAGATACGCAGTATTTT.